The next 21 T cell receptor beta chains were all read from a single sample in a study of cytotoxic CD8 clonotypes in ibrutinib-treated CLL. The data were produced by immunoSEQ multiplex PCR, yet TCRdb's version contains in-frame clones alone and is incomplete. Counted here are tens of thousands of clones, roughly 50% occurring once; the ten biggest clones make up about 33%. The input for sequencing was PBMCs, taken after 12 months of ibrutinib treatment. Receptors originate from a human donor with chronic lymphocytic leukemia.

The chain employs TRBV9 and TRBJ2-7; 9 positions match TRBD2. With V trimmed by 6 bases and J by 3 bases, 16 bases remained unmatched. The CDR3 extends over 17 amino acids. The germline V gene encodes CDR1 SGDLS and CDR2 YYNGEE. CDR3 bases: TGTGCCAGCAATCCAGCGGGAGGACCCGACCCCTACTACGAGCAGTACTTC. This sequence encodes CASNPAGGPDPYYEQYF.

The chain employs TRBV7-9 and TRBJ1-4; 9 bases line up with TRBD1. This CDR3 has 15 residues. Losses at the gene ends were 4 bases for V and 8 bases for J; bases not matched to a gene: 8. The germline V gene encodes CDR1 SEHNR and CDR2 FQNEAQ (reference sequence). The CDR3 nucleotides read TGTGCCAGCAGCTCAGCCGGGACAGGGCCAGAAAAACTGTTTTTT. Protein sequence: CASSSAGTGPEKLFF.

About this clone: The germline gene is not matched at one end of the junction; a read error may be the cause. The rearrangement uses TRBV7-7 and TRBJ1-1; 7 bases are a match to TRBD1. The length of the CDR3 is 13 residues. CDR1 SSHAT and CDR2 FNYEAQ come from the germline V gene (reference sequence). In DNA, the CDR3 is TGTGCTAGCAGGCCCCAGGGGGGCACTGAAGCTTTCTTT. This translates into CASRPQGGTEAFF.

This chain connects TRBV10-2 to TRBJ1-4; D might be TRBD1 (6 bases). Per the germline V gene, CDR1 is WSHSY and CDR2 is SAAADI. This CDR3 contains 15 residues. Trimming cost V 6 bases and J 5 bases, with 16 bases left between them. The CDR3 bases are TGCGCCAGCAGCCACCCGGGGGGACAAAATGAAAAACTGTTTTTT. Translated, it gives CASSHPGGQNEKLFF.

The chain has TRBV5-6 and TRBJ2-7, with D maybe TRBD2 (5 bases). The CDR3 is made up of 13 amino acids. The germline V and J ends were trimmed by 3 bases and 6 bases, with 13 bases remaining between them. Germline assignment: CDR1 SGHDT and CDR2 YYEEEE. This CDR3 is CASSSSGAGEQYF. CDR3 bases: TGTGCCAGCAGCTCTTCCGGCGCGGGCGAGCAGTACTTC.

This clone came up many times. The J gene is TRBJ1-2, the V gene TRBV7-3, with D perhaps matching TRBD1 (5 bases). CDR3 length equals 15 residues. Deletions cut 6 bases from V and 1 base from J, with 15 bases between. The germline CDR1 and CDR2 sequences are SGHTA and FQGTGA. DNA of the CDR3: TGTGCCAGCAGGGAAGGGGTCCAGATTAACTATGGCTACACCTTC. Its translation: CASREGVQINYGYTF.

The CDR3 coding sequence is TGTGCCACCAGCAGAGAAGCAGGGAACACCGGGGAGCTGTTTTTT. It codes for CATSREAGNTGELFF. The chain joins TRBV15 to TRBJ2-2; no clear D gene. V gave up 0 bases and J gave up 1 base, with 6 bases separating them. CDR1 and CDR2 from the germline V gene are LNHNV and YYDKDF (reference sequence). CDR3 length: 15 amino acids. The full variable domain, with the rest looked up from reference TRBV15 and TRBJ2-2, is DAMVIQNPRYQVTQFGKPVTLSCSQTLNHNVMYWYQQKSSQAPKLLFHYYDKDFNNEADTPDNFQSRRPNTSFCFLDIRSPGLGDTAMYLCATSREAGNTGELFFGEGSRLTVL.

This clone occurred once. This rearrangement joins TRBV9 to TRBJ2-7, with 11 positions matching TRBD1. V lost 4 bases to trimming and J lost 9 bases; unmatched junction nucleotides: 9. CDR1 is SGDLS, CDR2 YYNGEE, per germline. CDR3 length: 14 amino acids. The CDR3 DNA sequence: TGTGCCAGCAGCTCCCCGGGACAGGGGGATTTGCAGTACTTC. It codes for CASSSPGQGDLQYF.

This chain joins TRBV2 and TRBJ1-5; TRBD1 agrees at 9 bases. CDR1 SNHLY and CDR2 FYNNEI come from the germline V gene. This CDR3 has 14 amino acids. J gave up 6 bases and V 7 bases, and 7 bases lay outside the gene matches. The chain's CDR3 is CASTRDRDFQPQHF. For the CDR3, the DNA is TGTGCCAGCACCAGGGACAGGGATTTTCAGCCCCAGCATTTT.

This chain uses TRBV11-2 with TRBJ1-2; D gene uncertain. The CDR3 covers 14 residues. The germline V gene encodes CDR1 SGHAT and CDR2 FQNNGV. V lost 0 bases and J lost 5, with 10 bases in between. Here the CDR3 reads CASSLERTSYGYTF. DNA for the CDR3: TGTGCCAGCAGCTTAGAGAGGACGTCATATGGCTACACCTTC.

This clone was seen more than once but under ten times. The gene calls are TRBV9 and TRBJ1-3; D is unclear. Germline CDR1 SGDLS, CDR2 YYNGEE. This CDR3 comprises 14 residues. Trimming shortened V by 0 bases and J by 4 bases, and 8 bases separated the two germline ends. CDR3 sequence: CASSVDAAGNTIYF. As DNA, the CDR3 is TGTGCCAGCAGCGTAGACGCGGCGGGAAACACCATATATTTT.

The rearrangement joins TRBV7-2 to TRBJ1-5; D not resolved. Germline V gene lookup returns CDR1 SGHTA and CDR2 FQGNSA. Trimming stripped 4 bases from V and 7 bases from J, with 8 bases between. The CDR3 has 12 amino acids. CDR3: CASSSTAQPQHF. The DNA of the CDR3 is TGTGCCAGCAGCTCTACGGCCCAGCCCCAGCATTTT.

The chain employs TRBV5-4 and TRBJ2-5, with TRBD2 matching over 9 bases. CDR3 length: 16 residues. Trimming took 4 bases from V and 0 from J; bases not matched to a gene: 7. Germline V gene lookup returns CDR1 SGHNT and CDR2 YYREEE (reference sequence). Here the CDR3 DNA reads TGTGCCAGCAGCCGTGATGGACTAGCGTACCAAGAGACCCAGTACTTC. It yields the protein CASSRDGLAYQETQYF. Variable domain in full (rest from reference TRBV5-4 and TRBJ2-5): ETGVTQSPTHLIKTRGQQVTLRCSSQSGHNTVSWYQQALGQGPQFIFQYYREEENGRGNFPPRFSGLQFPNYSSELNVNALELDDSALYLCASSRDGLAYQETQYFGPGTRLLVL.

This clone was counted between two and nine times. The rearrangement uses TRBV11-2 and TRBJ1-1; no reliable D call. The CDR3 totals 14 residues. Germline assignment: CDR1 SGHAT and CDR2 FQNNGV. V was pared by 5 bases and J by 6 bases, with 16 bases between. CDR3 sequence: CASSLEGAGAEAFF. CDR3 coding DNA: TGTGCCAGCAGCCTCGAAGGTGCCGGCGCTGAAGCTTTCTTT.

The rearrangement links TRBV28 to TRBJ1-1, with D tentatively TRBD1 (5 bases). Germline V CDR1 and CDR2: MDHEN, SYDVKM. Trimming took 2 bases from V and 2 from J, leaving 9 bases between them. The CDR3 has 14 residues. The CDR3, as DNA: TGTGCCAGCAGTTTAGATCAGGGAAACACTGAAGCTTTCTTT. Translation: CASSLDQGNTEAFF.

The chain has TRBV9 and TRBJ1-1, with 11 bases aligning to TRBD1. The CDR3 sequence is 15 residues long. Looked up from germline, CDR1 is SGDLS and CDR2 is YYNGEE. With V trimmed by 1 base and J by 4 bases, 3 bases remained unmatched. The CDR3 protein is CASSVSGTGGTEAFF. The CDR3 DNA reads as TGTGCCAGCAGCGTATCCGGGACAGGGGGCACTGAAGCTTTCTTT.

CDR3 nucleotide sequence: TGTGCCAGCAGGCCTACCGGGACAGGTGGCGAAAAACTGTTTTTT. This codes for CASRPTGTGGEKLFF. This chain connects TRBV2 to TRBJ1-4, with TRBD1 identical over 8 bases. Germline assignment: CDR1 SNHLY and CDR2 FYNNEI. J gave up 8 bases and V 6 bases, and 11 bases lay outside the gene matches. The length of the CDR3 is 15 residues.

The chain has TRBV28 and TRBJ1-2; no clear D gene. This CDR3 has 13 residues. V lost 6 bases and J 8 bases, leaving 16 bases between the germline ends. Germline lookup yields CDR1 MDHEN and CDR2 SYDVKM. This chain's CDR3 is CASSLADYGGYTF. CDR3 nucleotide sequence: TGTGCCAGCAGCCTGGCTGACTATGGAGGCTACACCTTC.

This clone showed up just a few times. The J gene is TRBJ2-1, the V gene TRBV6-6; D not resolved. The CDR3 runs to 14 residues. Trimming left V 0 bases short and J 8 bases short, with 11 bases between. CDR1 is MNHNY, CDR2 SVGAGI, per germline (reference sequence). CDR3 DNA sequence: TGTGCCAGCAGTTACTCGATTGGTTTGTATGAGCAGTTCTTC. Its translation: CASSYSIGLYEQFF.

This chain joins TRBV30 and TRBJ2-3; 8 bases are shared with TRBD2. V lost 2 bases to trimming and J lost 2 bases; unmatched junction nucleotides: 3. The CDR3 loop spans 14 amino acids. Germline CDR1 reads GTSNPN; CDR2 reads SVGIG (reference sequence). The CDR3 DNA sequence: TGTGCCTGGAGTTCAGCGGGAGCCACAGATACGCAGTATTTT. Translation: CAWSSAGATDTQYF.

The CDR3 DNA is TGTGCCAGCGGGGGAGGGACAGGGAAAATCTATGAGCAGTTCTTC. This codes for CASGGGTGKIYEQFF. The chain is built from TRBV28 and TRBJ2-1, with 9 bases lining up with TRBD1. This CDR3 is built from 15 residues. Germline V gene lookup returns CDR1 MDHEN and CDR2 SYDVKM. V shed 8 bases, J shed 8 bases, and the junction held 13 bases outside the gene matches.